The clone carrying this T cell receptor beta chain was detected only a few times. Its specificity is unknown. PCR employed 60 Vbeta and 13 Jbeta primers. Method: immunoSEQ multiplex PCR; TCRdb's copy keeps in-frame clones and lacks some. This table has about 97,000 clones, approximately 9% appearing once. The data were obtained in a study of cytomegalovirus exposure and HLA in healthy donors. Looking at the study overall: Previous work identified some 120 million unique TCR beta sequences from roughly 180 million T cells. General observations from the study: TRBV6-2, TRBV6-3 and other indistinguishable V segments were excluded. What was likely a sequencing artifact was a cluster of highly shared sequence variants. For cytomegalovirus status, the classifier reportedly gave diagnoses with high specificity and sensitivity.

Germline CDR1 reads SGDLS; CDR2 reads YYNGEE. The CDR3 contains 16 residues. V lost 4 bases and J lost 7; bases outside the gene matches: 9. This receptor was taken from a man aged 50-60 years in good health and CMV-seropositive. The gene calls are TRBV9 and TRBJ2-5; TRBD2 matches 14 bases. Material for sequencing was PBMCs. Here the CDR3 DNA reads TGTGCCAGCAGCCCCCAGGGACTAGCGGGAGCCGGGACCCAGTACTTC. This gives the protein CASSPQGLAGAGTQYF.